A single T cell receptor beta chain is shown here with its context. Reverse transcription of about 0.45 to 1 ug RNA used random hexamers. An immunoSEQ multiplex PCR amplified TCR beta CDR3 over 54 Vbeta and 13 Jbeta. TCRdb redid the calling of the immunoSEQ multiplex PCR reads with MiXCR, one entry per CDR3 protein. The sample includes 150,000 to 200,000 distinct CDR3 sequences, approximately 94% of them seen just once. The data belong to a study of CD8 T cells in Susac syndrome. CDR3 size: 16 residues. The V gene lost 3 bases and the J gene lost 3 bases, with 16 bases spanning the gap. Germline-derived CDR1 and CDR2 are MNHEY and SMNVEV (reference sequence).

This chain joins TRBV27 and TRBJ2-3, with D possibly TRBD2 on 6 matching bases. Input material: CD4+ T cells from PBMCs. This clonotype was obtained from a human donor with multiple sclerosis. The DNA of the CDR3 is TGTGCCAGCAGTTTCAAAGCGGGCAAGACAACAGATACGCAGTATTTT. It translates to CASSFKAGKTTDTQYF.